These 20 T cell receptor beta chains originate from one sample sequenced in a study of patients and donors after allogeneic stem cell transplantation (dated by TCRdb to the early 2020s). Preparation of the library involved RT-PCR. The sequencing machine was a NextSeq 550. TCRdb itself trimmed the public reads at Q25 with fastp, ran MiXCR and retained productive beta chains. Merged by CDR3 protein, the rows form single entries marked with the most common genes and DNA. For this sample there are approximately 210,000 distinct CDR3 sequences; 40% to 45% appear just once. 33% of the sample is taken by the ten largest. The sequenced material came from blood, either unsorted or a sorted T cell fraction (not recorded which). The receptors originated from a human donor who was either an allogeneic HSCT recipient or a stem cell or donor lymphocyte infusion donor (not recorded which). It is not recorded whose cells these are; they may come from a transplant donor.

This clonotype has a handful of counts. The chain links TRBV6-6 to TRBJ2-7; D is uncertain. Trimming pared 6 bases from V and 3 bases from J, leaving 6 bases between. Germline V gene data show CDR1 as MNHNY and CDR2 as SVGAGI (reference sequence). The CDR3 consists of 11 residues. CDR3: CASSQVYEQYF. CDR3 nucleotides: TGTGCCAGCAGCCAGGTCTACGAGCAGTACTTC.

This clonotype turned up a few times. The CDR3 DNA is TGCGCCAGCGGCCAGACAGCCTCCTACGAGCAGTACTTC. Encoded protein: CASGQTASYEQYF. This chain connects TRBV5-1 to TRBJ2-7, with D perhaps TRBD1 (5 bases). The CDR3 has 13 amino acids. In germline, CDR1 is SGHRS, CDR2 YFSETQ. The ends were cut back, 7 bases at V and 0 bases at J, with 11 bases in the middle.

The gene calls are TRBV4-2 and TRBJ1-2, with unresolved D. In germline, CDR1 is LGHNA, CDR2 YNFKEQ. The CDR3 spans 14 residues. Deletions cut 0 bases from V and 2 bases from J, with 7 bases between. The CDR3 region has the DNA TGTGCCAGCAGCCAAGAATTGGGAAACTATGGCTACACCTTC. Translating gives CASSQELGNYGYTF.

This clonotype was seen a few times. The chain uses TRBV6-2 or TRBV6-3 and TRBJ1-1; D is uncertain. The CDR3 sequence is 13 residues long. Trimming shortened V by 2 bases and J by 2 bases, and 6 bases separated the two germline ends. Germline CDR1 is MNHEY and CDR2 is SVGEGT. CDR3 in amino acids: CASSYGDNTEAFF. As DNA, the CDR3 is TGTGCCAGCAGTTACGGGGATAACACTGAAGCTTTCTTT.

The chain links TRBV9 to TRBJ2-7, with a possible D match to TRBD2 (5 bases). Germline loops: CDR1 SGDLS, CDR2 YYNGEE. V lost 0 bases and J 2 bases, leaving 12 bases between the germline ends. This CDR3 is built from 15 residues. The chain's CDR3 is CASSVDGNSPYEQYF. The CDR3 region has the DNA TGTGCCAGCAGCGTAGACGGGAACAGCCCCTACGAGCAGTACTTC.

The chain links TRBV12-3 or TRBV12-4 to TRBJ2-3; no reliable D call. This CDR3 contains 14 residues. Between the trimmed V and J ends, which lost 4 bases and 0 bases, there was a span of 8 bases. The CDR3 spells CASSSSSSTDTQYF. The CDR3 DNA reads TGTGCCAGCAGTTCAAGCTCAAGCACAGATACGCAGTATTTT.

The V and J genes are TRBV4-3 and TRBJ1-2; D is perhaps TRBD1 (5 bases). CDR3 length: 14 residues. Trimming stripped 0 bases from V and 8 bases from J, with 13 bases between. CDR1 and CDR2 from the germline V gene are LGHNA and YSLEER. CDR3 protein: CASSQDRGWRGYTF. CDR3 DNA: TGCGCCAGCAGCCAAGATAGGGGTTGGCGCGGCTACACCTTC.

The chain combines TRBV6-5 with TRBJ2-1; D gene uncertain. This CDR3 contains 13 residues. The V end lost 3 bases, the J end lost 3 bases, and 6 bases lay between the germline ends. Germline assignment: CDR1 MNHEY and CDR2 SVGAGI. The CDR3 DNA sequence: TGTGCCAGCAGTTATGACTTCTACAATGAGCAGTTCTTC. It codes for CASSYDFYNEQFF.

A word on this clonotype: A single base separates this from a much larger clone, so it may be a read error. This chain connects TRBV12-3 or TRBV12-4 to TRBJ1-5; weak D call: TRBD1 (6 bases). CDR3 size: 15 residues. The CDR3 spells CASNPTGMSNQHQHF. The CDR3 bases are TGTGCCAGCAATCCGACAGGAATGAGCAATCAGCACCAGCATTTT.

In regard to this clonotype: The DNA is left out, because the CDR3 cannot be placed on it with certainty; the CDR3 is given as TCRdb lists it. This chain uses TRBV6-6 with TRBJ2-7; the table calls TRBD1, which could not be checked here. The germline V gene encodes CDR1 MNHNY and CDR2 SVGAGI (reference sequence). The CDR3 length is 14 residues, termini included. CDR3 protein: CASSSSGGNYEQYF.

The rearrangement uses TRBV18 and TRBJ1-1, with 8 bases that match TRBD1. The CDR3 is 14 residues long. Looked up from germline, CDR1 is KGHSH and CDR2 is LQKENI. V lost 6 bases to trimming and J lost 4 bases; unmatched junction nucleotides: 7. The CDR3 loop is CASSSRTGLTEAFF. The CDR3 DNA sequence: TGTGCCAGCTCCTCTCGGACAGGGCTCACTGAAGCTTTCTTT.

The V call is TRBV6-2 or TRBV6-3, the J call TRBJ2-1; 11 nucleotides line up with TRBD2. CDR1 and CDR2 from the germline V gene are MNHEY and SVGEGT. J was trimmed by 7 bases and V by 0 bases; bases with no gene match: 17. This CDR3 has 20 residues. In nucleotides, the CDR3 is TGTGCCAGCAGTTACTCGGAGTCAGTGACTAGCGGGAAGATAAGGAATGAGCAGTTCTTC. This sequence encodes CASSYSESVTSGKIRNEQFF.

The table lists this clonotype with a few counts. This chain connects TRBV6-2 or TRBV6-3 to TRBJ1-1, with 8 bases identical to TRBD1. Per germline, CDR1 MNHEY and CDR2 SVGEGT. This CDR3 is 14 amino acids long. Trimming took 8 bases from V and 5 from J; bases not matched to a gene: 10. The DNA of the CDR3 is TGTGCCAGCGCGACAGGGGTTAGGGGGACTGAAGCTTTCTTT. This gives the protein CASATGVRGTEAFF.

This clonotype was counted only a few times. The CDR3 DNA reads TGTGCCAGCAGTCCCACCCGGGTCTACTATGGCTACACCTTC. Its translation is CASSPTRVYYGYTF. The chain has TRBV6-5 and TRBJ1-2; D gene ambiguous. This CDR3 region has 14 residues. CDR1 is MNHEY, CDR2 SVGAGI, per germline. The V end was cut by 5 bases, the J end by 3 bases, with 13 bases between.

The chain joins TRBV3-1 to TRBJ2-7; 13 bases are shared with TRBD2. The ends lost 0 bases at V and 3 bases at J; junction bases unmatched: 11. Germline V gene lookup returns CDR1 LGHDT and CDR2 YNNKEL (reference sequence). The CDR3 totals 19 residues. CDR3 sequence: CASSQESTSGRPLNYEQYF. The CDR3 DNA follows: TGTGCCAGCAGCCAAGAATCGACTAGCGGGAGGCCCCTTAACTACGAGCAGTACTTC.

CDR3 in amino acids: CASSAGSTREETQYF. CDR3 DNA sequence: TGTGCCAGCAGCGCCGGATCGACAAGAGAGGAGACCCAGTACTTC. The V and J genes are TRBV5-8 and TRBJ2-5; no reliable D call. Deletions cut 4 bases from V and 5 bases from J, with 18 bases between. The CDR3 totals 15 residues. Germline assignment: CDR1 SGHTS and CDR2 YDEGEE.

For this clonotype: The germline gene is not matched at one end of the junction; a read error may be the cause. The chain carries TRBV10-3 and TRBJ2-7, with 9 bases identical to TRBD2. CDR1 is ENHRY and CDR2 is SYGVKD in the germline V gene. The CDR3 consists of 16 residues. The CDR3 is CAISDGAGGRSYEQYF. CDR3 nucleotide sequence: TGTGCCATCAGTGACGGTGCGGGAGGGCGGTCGTACGAGCAGTATTTC.

CDR3 nucleotide sequence: TGTGCCAGCAGTGGCGGGACAGGGGGTGTCTTTGGCTACACCTTC. It is translated as CASSGGTGGVFGYTF. The chain employs TRBV28 and TRBJ1-2; 11 bases fit TRBD1. CDR1 MDHEN and CDR2 SYDVKM come from the germline V gene. J was trimmed by 7 bases and V by 5 bases; bases with no gene match: 9. The CDR3 extends over 15 amino acids.

In this sample, this clonotype turned up many times. V and J are TRBV7-2 and TRBJ1-2, with a weak D call TRBD1 (5 bases). CDR1 and CDR2 from the germline V gene are SGHTA and FQGNSA. The V end lost 0 bases, the J end lost 7 bases, and 9 bases lay between the germline ends. The CDR3 runs 13 residues. In nucleotides, the CDR3 is TGTGCCAGCAGCTTAGCGCGGAGGGGTGGCTACACCTTC. Its protein product is CASSLARRGGYTF. The full variable domain, rest sourced from reference TRBV7-2 and TRBJ1-2, is GAGVSQSPSNKVTEKGKDVELRCDPISGHTALYWYRQSLGQGLEFLIYFQGNSAPDKSGLPSDRFSAERTGGSVSTLTIQRTQQEDSAVYLCASSLARRGGYTFGSGTRLTVV.

The table lists this clonotype with a few counts. The rearrangement links TRBV20-1 to TRBJ2-3; 10 bases are a match to TRBD2. V lost 0 bases and J lost 6; bases outside the gene matches: 3. Germline-derived CDR1 and CDR2 are DFQATT and SNEGSKA (reference sequence). The CDR3 has 14 residues. CDR3 bases: TGCAGTGCTAGAGATTCTAGCGGGAGTGATACGCAGTATTTT. This encodes CSARDSSGSDTQYF.